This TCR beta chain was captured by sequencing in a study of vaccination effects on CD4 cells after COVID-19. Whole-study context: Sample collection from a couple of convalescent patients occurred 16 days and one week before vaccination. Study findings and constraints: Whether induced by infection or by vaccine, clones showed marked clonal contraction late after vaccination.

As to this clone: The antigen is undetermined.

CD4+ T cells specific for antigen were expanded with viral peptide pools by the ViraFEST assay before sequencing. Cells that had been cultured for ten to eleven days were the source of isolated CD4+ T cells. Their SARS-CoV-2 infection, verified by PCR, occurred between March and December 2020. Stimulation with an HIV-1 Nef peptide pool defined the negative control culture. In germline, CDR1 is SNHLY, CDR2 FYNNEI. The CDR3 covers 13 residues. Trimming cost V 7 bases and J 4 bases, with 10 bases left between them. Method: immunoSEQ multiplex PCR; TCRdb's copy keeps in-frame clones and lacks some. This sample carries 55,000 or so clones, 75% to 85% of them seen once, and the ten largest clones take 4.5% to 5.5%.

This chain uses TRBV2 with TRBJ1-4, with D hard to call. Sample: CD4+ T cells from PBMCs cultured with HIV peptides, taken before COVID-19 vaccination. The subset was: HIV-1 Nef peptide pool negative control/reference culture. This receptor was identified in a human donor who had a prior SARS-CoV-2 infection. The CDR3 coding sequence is TGTGCCAGCAATGGGATGAATAATGAAAAACTGTTTTTT. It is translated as CASNGMNNEKLFF.